This TCR beta chain was sequenced for a study of vaccination and CD4 T cells after COVID-19. Turning to the study itself: Nasal swab PCR identified SARS-CoV-2 in the convalescent patients, of whom several were mild and one severe. Ranging from 14 to 241, the interval between dose two and post-vaccine sampling had a median of approximately 67 days.

Cultured CD4+ T-cell DNA underwent Oncomine TCR Beta short-read sequencing. TCRdb used MiXCR to reprocess the PCR reads, holding one entry per CDR3 protein. The table lists about 21,000 distinct CDR3 sequences, roughly 63% of them singletons, with under 8.5% in the top ten. Germline V CDR1 and CDR2: MNHEY, SVGEGT. Trimming pared 6 bases from V and 2 bases from J, leaving 14 bases between. The CDR3 covers 15 residues. Details on this clonotype: What it recognizes is unknown.

Sample treatment: 10-day PBMC culture with coronavirus spike peptide pools or control peptides (ViraFEST assay). The receptor was isolated from a human donor who had recovered from COVID-19. The chain employs TRBV6-2 or TRBV6-3 and TRBJ2-1; tentative D call: TRBD2 (5 bases). Sequenced sample: CD4+ T cells from blood, cultured in vitro. The CDR3 bases are TGTGCCAGCAGCACCCGGGGAAGGGCCTACAATGAGCAGTTCTTC. As protein: CASSTRGRAYNEQFF.